The table lists the clone carrying this T cell receptor beta chain with a count of one. Clones were sequenced by immunoSEQ multiplex PCR, and TCRdb holds only the in-frame ones, with some missing. Among 95,000 to 150,000 clones, 80% to 90% were seen once, and the ten largest hold roughly 29%. These data are taken from a study of blood T cell repertoires in COVID-19. For the study at large: Material from acute and convalescent COVID-19 was sourced from the United States, Italy and Spain. PBMCs, B-cell-depleted T cells, or T cells were the source of the cDNA or gDNA that made up the material.

Losses at the gene ends were 6 bases for V and 3 bases for J; bases not matched to a gene: 9. This CDR3 region has 15 residues. The germline V gene has CDR1 MNHEY and CDR2 SVGAGI. This TCR derives from a woman aged 70-85 years with acute or convalescent COVID-19. The chain employs TRBV6-5 and TRBJ2-7; TRBD1 agrees at 9 bases. The material sequenced was peripheral blood. CDR3 DNA sequence: TGTGCCAGCAGAGAGGACAGGGGTCCCCACTACGAGCAGTACTTC. Translating gives CASREDRGPHYEQYF.